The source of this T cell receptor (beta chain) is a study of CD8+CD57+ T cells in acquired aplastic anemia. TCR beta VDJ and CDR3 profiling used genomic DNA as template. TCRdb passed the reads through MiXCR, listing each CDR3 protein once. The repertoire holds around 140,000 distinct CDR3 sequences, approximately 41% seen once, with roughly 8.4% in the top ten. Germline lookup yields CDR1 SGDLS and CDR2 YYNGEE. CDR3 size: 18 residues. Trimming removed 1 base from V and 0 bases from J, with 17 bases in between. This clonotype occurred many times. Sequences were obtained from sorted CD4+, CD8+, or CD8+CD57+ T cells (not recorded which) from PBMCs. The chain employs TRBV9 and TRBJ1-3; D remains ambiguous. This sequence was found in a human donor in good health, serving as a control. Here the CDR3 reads CASSVSPSPTYSGNTIYF. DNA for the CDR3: TGTGCCAGCAGCGTATCCCCCTCCCCCACATACTCTGGAAACACCATATATTTT.